Here is one T cell receptor (beta chain) with its context. The clone's antigen remains unknown. Base qualities are missing; no much larger clone stands one base away. CDR1 and CDR2 were assigned from the germline V gene (reference sequence) as LNHDA and SQIVND. V drops 5 bases and J drops 0 bases, leaving 8 bases in between. Reading from cysteine to phenylalanine, the CDR3 counts 15 amino acids. Only the CDR3 DNA is retained, 45 bases long and in frame from the first base. The data stem from a study of blood T cell repertoires in COVID-19 (dated by TCRdb to 2018 to 2021). Turning to the overall study: Collaborator samples came from the United States, Italy and Spain and covered acute and convalescent phases of COVID-19. The prospective study material was composed of cDNA or gDNA derived from T cells, B-cell-depleted T cells, or PBMCs. Deeply sampled blood TCRbeta repertoires from subjects exposed to, actively infected with, or recovered from COVID-19 were included in the dataset. The repertoires were made available in a free public database intended to serve as a resource for research on the immune response to SARS-CoV-2. Samples were obtained from the ongoing ImmuneRACE study (first 160 participants) and from over 1,000 subjects provided by 6 global collaborators. The sample metadata nearly always contained a de-identified subject ID, COVID-19 status, age in years and sex. Where available, HLA class I and class II types were obtained from metadata supplied by the sample provider rather than from assay-based typing. Here is what the overall study found, with its caveats: The amount of clinical and demographic metadata varied by source and participant and was provided uncurated.

TCRbeta CDR3 regions were amplified from genomic DNA using the immunoSEQ Assay, a bias-controlled multiplex PCR. The original pipeline was this. The number of nucleated cells in each sample was estimated from the amplification of reference gene primers within the assay. To quantify the absolute abundance of each unique TCRbeta CDR3 rearrangement, sequence reads were collapsed and filtered. Productive Simpson clonality was computed per sample as the square root of Simpson's diversity index over productive rearrangements. TCRdb took this table from immuneACCESS and kept in-frame rearrangements with V and J called. Such tables lack part of the clones; where checked against another copy, unresolved V genes explain under half of the gap, and the rest is unexplained. The V and J calls and clone size come from that table; D and trimming were worked out from the DNA. For this sample the table gives fewer than 250,000 clones, of which approximately 81% were detected only once. The ten largest clonotypes hold 8.9% of the sample.

Enrolling through a virtual design, the prospective study's participants ranged in age from roughly 18 to 90 years and lived across roughly 23 United States geographic areas. In the prospective study, cohorts were assigned on the basis of participant-reported clinical history obtained from a screening survey and a study questionnaire. Each participant in the prospective study had whole blood, serum and a nasopharyngeal or oropharyngeal swab collected by mobile phlebotomists. Participants in the prospective study had the option to provide additional blood draws and questionnaires over a roughly two-month period. Before DNA extraction, blood samples from the prospective study were shipped at room temperature or frozen.

The V gene is TRBV19 and the J gene is TRBJ2-6; a confident D gene designation cannot be given. The specimen was PBMCs or T cells enriched from blood (not recorded which). This clonotype was obtained from a woman between 45 and 60 years old with acute COVID-19. The CDR3 protein is CASSRENSGANVLTF. The bases are TGTGCCAGTAGTCGAGAGAACTCTGGGGCCAACGTCCTGACTTTC.